Presented here are 22 T cell receptor beta chains from one specimen sequenced in a study of blood T cell repertoires in COVID-19. Assay used: immunoSEQ multiplex PCR; TCRdb lists only in-frame clones, some missing. Among over 150,000 clones listed, about four fifths were seen once. The sample comprised PBMCs or T cells enriched from blood (not recorded which). These receptor sequences come from a woman aged 25 to 45 who had recovered from COVID-19.

This clone has a single count. The V and J genes are TRBV27 and TRBJ1-4; D possibly corresponds to TRBD1 (6 bases). CDR1 and CDR2 from the germline V gene are MNHEY and SMNVEV (reference sequence). The CDR3 is made up of 15 amino acids. Trimming took 5 bases from V and 6 from J, leaving 16 bases between them. CDR3 in DNA: TGTGCCAGCAGTGCCTTACTAGGGGGTCATGAAAAACTGTTTTTT. It yields the protein CASSALLGGHEKLFF. Complete variable domain (other parts from reference TRBV27 and TRBJ1-4): EAQVTQNPRYLITVTGKKLTVTCSQNMNHEYMSWYRQDPGLGLRQIYYSMNVEVTDKGDVPEGYKVSRKEKRNFPLILESPSPNQTSLYFCASSALLGGHEKLFFGSGTQLSVL.

The rearrangement joins TRBV5-1 to TRBJ2-5; 8 bases line up with TRBD1. This CDR3 region has 15 residues. V lost 0 bases, J lost 4 bases, and 5 bases stayed unmatched. Germline V gene data show CDR1 as SGHRS and CDR2 as YFSETQ. For the CDR3, the DNA is TGCGCCAGCAGCTTGGAACAGGGGGGTTTAGAGACCCAGTACTTC. Translation gives CASSLEQGGLETQYF.

V usage is TRBV5-6 and J usage is TRBJ2-5; weak D call: TRBD2 (6 bases). The germline CDR1 and CDR2 sequences are SGHDT and YYEEEE. The CDR3 covers 16 residues. V lost 1 base and J 2 bases, leaving 15 bases between the germline ends. The CDR3 coding sequence is TGTGCCAGCAGCTTGTTGGGGGGATGGGGGCAAGAGACCCAGTACTTC. Residues: CASSLLGGWGQETQYF.

The V gene is TRBV19, the J gene TRBJ2-3, with 10 bases lining up with TRBD2. The CDR3 has 17 residues. CDR1 and CDR2 from the germline V gene are LNHDA and SQIVND (reference sequence). Trimming at V came to 2 bases and at J to 7 bases, leaving 12 bases not matched to a gene. The CDR3 reads CASSIHGALAGGNTQYF. In DNA, the CDR3 is TGTGCCAGTAGTATACACGGAGCTTTAGCGGGGGGAAATACGCAGTATTTT.

This rearrangement joins TRBV3-1 (or the pseudogene TRBV3-2) to TRBJ2-1; TRBD2 agrees at 8 bases. The CDR3 loop spans 14 amino acids. Trimming at V came to 1 base and at J to 4 bases, leaving 0 bases not matched to a gene. Germline V gene data show CDR1 as LGHDT and CDR2 as YNNKEL (reference sequence). CDR3 DNA sequence: TGTGCCAGCAGCCAAGCGGGGGGGTACAATGAGCAGTTCTTC. Translation gives CASSQAGGYNEQFF.

The CDR3 nucleotides are TGCGCCAGCAGTGAGTGGAGGGGGCCTGGAGGTCAGCCCCAGCATTTT. This gives the protein CASSEWRGPGGQPQHF. V gene TRBV10-2 combines with J gene TRBJ1-5; 7 bases are shared with TRBD1. Looked up from germline, CDR1 is WSHSY and CDR2 is SAAADI. Unmatched junction bases numbered 9, after V lost 1 base and J lost 6 bases. The CDR3 spans 16 residues.

The chain links TRBV2 to TRBJ2-3; maybe TRBD1 (6 bases). V was shortened by 4 bases and J by 1 base, with 18 bases between the two germline ends. Germline lookup yields CDR1 SNHLY and CDR2 FYNNEI. This CDR3 comprises 17 residues. The CDR3 region has the DNA TGTGCCAGCAGTGTAGTACCGACAGGCGGGCGCACAGATACGCAGTATTTT. Encoded protein: CASSVVPTGGRTDTQYF.

In nucleotides, the CDR3 is TGCGCCAGCAGCTCCCCCCGGGACAGGGGCCACTCAAGCTCCTACAATGAGCAGTTCTTC. This sequence encodes CASSSPRDRGHSSSYNEQFF. This chain joins TRBV5-1 and TRBJ2-1; 10 positions agree with TRBD1. The germline V gene has CDR1 SGHRS and CDR2 YFSETQ. This CDR3 region has 20 residues. V was clipped by 3 bases and J by 0 bases; unmatched bases: 15.

This chain uses TRBV6-5 with TRBJ2-7; D might be TRBD2 (7 bases). Trimming removed 4 bases at V and 6 bases at J, with 16 bases between. CDR3 size: 14 residues. In germline, CDR1 is MNHEY, CDR2 SVGAGI. This CDR3 reads CASSSRGGGSEQYF. The CDR3 DNA is TGTGCCAGCAGTTCCCGGGGAGGGGGTAGCGAGCAGTACTTC.

The chain couples TRBV10-3 to TRBJ2-1, with 16 bases that match TRBD2. V dropped 3 bases and J dropped 8; count of bases not matched to a gene: 7. Germline V CDR1 and CDR2: ENHRY, SYGVKD. The CDR3 totals 17 residues. DNA for the CDR3: TGTGCCATCAGTGAAGGGACTAGCGGGGGGGCCAGGGATGAGCAGTTCTTC. Translating it yields CAISEGTSGGARDEQFF.

This clone has just a few counts. This rearrangement joins TRBV7-9 to TRBJ1-5; 7 nucleotides match TRBD1. V lost 2 bases to trimming and J lost 5 bases; unmatched junction nucleotides: 12. Germline CDR1 is SEHNR and CDR2 is FQNEAQ (reference sequence). The CDR3 sequence is 17 residues long. The CDR3 DNA follows: TGTGCCAGCAGCTTAACCAAGATGGGACAGCGACATCAGCCCCAGCATTTT. Protein sequence: CASSLTKMGQRHQPQHF.

The rearrangement links TRBV29-1 to TRBJ2-3; D gene ambiguous. The CDR3 has 13 amino acids. Germline assignment: CDR1 SQVTM and CDR2 ANQGSEA. Trimming took 4 bases from V and 0 from J, leaving 8 bases between them. The DNA for the CDR3 is TGCAGCGTTGTGCGGAGTAGCACAGATACGCAGTATTTT. It specifies CSVVRSSTDTQYF.

This chain connects TRBV18 to TRBJ1-3, with 10 bases that match TRBD1. Trimming cost V 3 bases and J 3 bases; bases outside gene matches: 5. Germline CDR1 and CDR2: KGHSH and LQKENI. The CDR3 has 16 amino acids. In nucleotides, the CDR3 is TGTGCCAGCTCACCGAGACAGGGGGCCAGTGGAAACACCATATATTTT. Protein: CASSPRQGASGNTIYF.

The chain couples TRBV5-1 to TRBJ2-7, with TRBD1 identical over 9 bases. The CDR3 is 15 amino acids. Germline V CDR1 and CDR2: SGHRS, YFSETQ. Trimming removed 0 bases from V and 3 bases from J; junction bases left unmatched: 4. DNA of the CDR3: TGCGCCAGCAGCTTGGCCACAGGGGGCATCTACGAGCAGTACTTC. The encoded protein is CASSLATGGIYEQYF. Looking up the rest from reference TRBV5-1 and TRBJ2-7 gives the full variable domain: KAGVTQTPRYLIKTRGQQVTLSCSPISGHRSVSWYQQTPGQGLQFLFEYFSETQRNKGNFPGRFSGRQFSNSRSEMNVSTLELGDSALYLCASSLATGGIYEQYFGPGTRLTVT.

This clone was seen once. The gene calls are TRBV27 and TRBJ1-6, with 9 nucleotides matching TRBD1. Looked up from germline, CDR1 is MNHEY and CDR2 is SMNVEV (reference sequence). CDR3 length: 18 residues. V lost 1 base, J lost 7 bases, and 11 bases stayed unmatched. This CDR3 reads CASSLFGTGTLGNSPLHF. The CDR3 nucleotides are TGTGCCAGCAGTTTATTCGGGACAGGGACCTTGGGCAATTCACCCCTCCACTTT.

The genes are TRBV7-3 and TRBJ1-5; no firm D call. V lost 0 bases, J lost 4 bases, and 4 bases lay in between. Looked up from germline, CDR1 is SGHTA and CDR2 is FQGTGA. The CDR3 loop spans 13 amino acids. The DNA of the CDR3 is TGTGCCAGCAGCTTAACCGTAAATCAGCCCCAGCATTTT. Translating gives CASSLTVNQPQHF.

J is TRBJ2-5 and V is TRBV6-5, with D maybe TRBD1 (6 bases). Trimming removed 2 bases from V and 2 bases from J, with 6 bases in between. This CDR3 has 13 residues. From germline, CDR1 is MNHEY and CDR2 SVGAGI. Here the CDR3 reads CASSYTGQETQYF. In DNA form, the CDR3 reads TGTGCCAGCAGTTACACAGGGCAAGAGACCCAGTACTTC.

The chain employs TRBV9 and TRBJ1-2, with 7 bases that match TRBD1. The V segment lost 3 bases and the J segment 2 bases; nucleotides outside the gene matches: 7. Per the germline V gene, CDR1 is SGDLS and CDR2 is YYNGEE. The CDR3 runs to 15 residues. The CDR3 sequence: CASSGGTVPNYGYTF. The CDR3 DNA reads as TGTGCCAGCAGCGGCGGGACAGTTCCCAACTATGGCTACACCTTC.

This chain connects TRBV7-9 to TRBJ2-7; TRBD1 matches at 10 bases. This CDR3 spans 15 amino acids. V trimming: 4 bases; J trimming: 2 bases; junction bases outside the gene matches: 5. The germline gives CDR1 SEHNR, CDR2 FQNEAQ (reference sequence). The CDR3 reads CASSSPDRGAYEQYV. CDR3 coding DNA: TGTGCCAGCAGCTCCCCGGACAGGGGGGCCTACGAGCAGTACGTC.

This clone has just one count. This chain uses TRBV11-2 with TRBJ1-3, with a tentative D call TRBD1 (5 bases). Germline values: CDR1 SGHAT, CDR2 FQNNGV. This CDR3 spans 19 amino acids. Trimming removed 3 bases from V and 0 bases from J, with 21 bases in between. The CDR3 DNA reads TGTGCCAGCAGCTTGGGGGGGGAGTTCGTTACTCTCTCTGGAAACACCATATATTTT. As protein: CASSLGGEFVTLSGNTIYF. Together with reference TRBV11-2 and TRBJ1-3, the CDR3 gives the full variable domain: EAGVAQSPRYKIIEKRQSVAFWCNPISGHATLYWYQQILGQGPKLLIQFQNNGVVDDSQLPKDRFSAERLKGVDSTLKIQPAKLEDSAVYLCASSLGGEFVTLSGNTIYFGEGSWLTVV.

The V gene is TRBV6-5, the J gene TRBJ1-6; D is uncertain. The CDR3 covers 13 residues. Deletions cut 8 bases from V and 14 bases from J, with 19 bases between. CDR1 MNHEY and CDR2 SVGAGI come from the germline V gene. CDR3 region: CASLRYAARALHF. CDR3 DNA sequence: TGTGCCAGCCTAAGGTACGCCGCGCGGGCCCTCCACTTT.

The chain joins TRBV29-1 to TRBJ2-1; 8 bases align to TRBD2. Per germline, CDR1 SQVTM and CDR2 ANQGSEA. The CDR3 length is 16 residues. The V and J ends lost 3 bases and 4 bases, in that order; junction bases with no gene match: 11. For the CDR3, the DNA is TGCAGCGTTGAGGGCCGGGAGGGCTCCCGGTACAATGAGCAGTTCTTC. Its translation: CSVEGREGSRYNEQFF.